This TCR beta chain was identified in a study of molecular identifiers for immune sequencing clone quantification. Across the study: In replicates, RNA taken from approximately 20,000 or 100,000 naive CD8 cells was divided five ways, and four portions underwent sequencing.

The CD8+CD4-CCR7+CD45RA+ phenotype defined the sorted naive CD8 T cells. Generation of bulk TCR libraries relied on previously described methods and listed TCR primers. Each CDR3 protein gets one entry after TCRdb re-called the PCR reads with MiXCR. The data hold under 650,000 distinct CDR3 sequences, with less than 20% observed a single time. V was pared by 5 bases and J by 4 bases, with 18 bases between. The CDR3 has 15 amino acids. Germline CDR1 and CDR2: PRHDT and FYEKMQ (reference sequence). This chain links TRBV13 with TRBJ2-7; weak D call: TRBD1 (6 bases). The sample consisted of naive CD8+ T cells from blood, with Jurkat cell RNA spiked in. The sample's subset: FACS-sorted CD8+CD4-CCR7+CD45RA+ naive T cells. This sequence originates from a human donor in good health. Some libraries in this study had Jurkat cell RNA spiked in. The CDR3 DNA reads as TGTGCCAGCAGCCTCGAGGGGGTACTAGGATACGAGCAGTACTTC. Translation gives CASSLEGVLGYEQYF. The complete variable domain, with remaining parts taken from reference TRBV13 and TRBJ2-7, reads AAGVIQSPRHLIKEKRETATLKCYPIPRHDTVYWYQQGPGQDPQFLISFYEKMQSDKGSIPDRFSAQQFSDYHSELNMSSLELGDSALYFCASSLEGVLGYEQYFGPGTRLTVT.